Below, 24 T cell receptor beta chains from the same sample are listed, as sequenced in a study of blood T cell repertoires in COVID-19. Some clones are missing from TCRdb's copy, which holds only in-frame ones; the method was immunoSEQ multiplex PCR. The sample has around 250,000 clones; about 82% are singletons. Sequenced material: peripheral blood. The source of these receptors is a man at least 80 years old with acute or convalescent COVID-19.

Of note for this clone: Other DNA sequences from this sample encode an identical CDR3 as well. The CDR3 bases are TGTGCCAGCAGCTTGGTGGGAGACTATGGCTACACCTTC. Amino acid sequence: CASSLVGDYGYTF. The J gene is TRBJ1-2, the V gene TRBV28; unclear D gene. CDR3 size: 13 residues. Looked up from germline, CDR1 is MDHEN and CDR2 is SYDVKM. V was trimmed by 6 bases and J by 3 bases, leaving 11 bases between them.

The chain links TRBV7-9 to TRBJ1-1, with D perhaps TRBD1 (5 bases). In germline, CDR1 is SEHNR, CDR2 FQNEAQ (reference sequence). V was pared by 3 bases and J by 2 bases, with 13 bases between. The CDR3 runs to 15 residues. This CDR3 reads CASSFPARENTEAFF. The CDR3, as DNA: TGTGCCAGCAGCTTTCCCGCCAGGGAAAACACTGAAGCTTTCTTT.

This chain uses TRBV4-2 with TRBJ2-1; maybe TRBD2 (5 bases). V was trimmed by 4 bases and J by 7 bases, leaving 17 bases between them. This CDR3 comprises 15 residues. CDR1 and CDR2 from the germline V gene are LGHNA and YNFKEQ. In DNA form, the CDR3 reads TGTGCCAGCAGCCCCGCTGGGAGCGTGTCAAATGAGCAGTTCTTC. Its protein is CASSPAGSVSNEQFF.

The J gene is TRBJ1-5, the V gene TRBV6-5, with TRBD1 identical over 7 bases. The CDR3 sequence is 14 residues long. The V and J ends lost 7 bases and 6 bases, in that order; junction bases with no gene match: 9. Germline CDR1 MNHEY, CDR2 SVGAGI. CDR3 in DNA: TGTGCCAGCAAAGGGACAGCCGAAGGTCAGCCCCAGCATTTT. Protein sequence: CASKGTAEGQPQHF.

With regard to this clone: The sample contains more than one DNA sequence encoding this CDR3. V usage is TRBV6-1 and J usage is TRBJ2-7; 8 bases map to TRBD1. Germline CDR1 MNHNS, CDR2 SASEGT. The CDR3 spans 15 residues. V dropped 0 bases and J dropped 2; count of bases not matched to a gene: 3. For the CDR3, the DNA is TGTGCCAGCAGTGAAGCCGGGACAGGTCCCTACGAGCAGTACTTC. Translated, it gives CASSEAGTGPYEQYF.

This rearrangement joins TRBV28 to TRBJ1-5; D gene unclear. Looked up from germline, CDR1 is MDHEN and CDR2 is SYDVKM. The V end was cut by 6 bases, the J end by 3 bases, with 12 bases between. This CDR3 comprises 14 residues. The CDR3: CASSPGRNNQPQHF. The CDR3 DNA reads as TGTGCCAGCAGCCCCGGGAGAAACAATCAGCCCCAGCATTTT.

Comment on this clone: At the DNA level, this CDR3 is encoded by other sequences in the same sample as well. This CDR3 is CASSLGQGSYGYTF. For the CDR3, the DNA is TGTGCCAGCAGTTTGGGACAGGGCTCCTATGGCTACACCTTC. V usage is TRBV28 and J usage is TRBJ1-2, with TRBD1 matching over 9 bases. The CDR3 is 14 residues long. Germline CDR1 and CDR2: MDHEN and SYDVKM. The trim removed 3 bases at V and 4 bases at J, leaving 3 bases unmatched.

This chain links TRBV29-1 with TRBJ2-1, with D hard to call. The CDR3 contains 15 residues. Germline CDR1 and CDR2: SQVTM and ANQGSEA. V was pared by 3 bases and J by 8 bases, with 20 bases between. The CDR3 nucleotides are TGCAGCGTTGATAACAGCCTCATCAATGGCGATGAGCAGTTCTTC. Amino acids: CSVDNSLINGDEQFF.

The gene calls are TRBV27 and TRBJ2-7, with TRBD2 identical over 14 bases. CDR3 length equals 15 residues. Germline V gene data show CDR1 as MNHEY and CDR2 as SMNVEV (reference sequence). The V gene end was trimmed by 4 bases and the J gene end by 4 bases; junction bases not matched to a gene: 3. For the CDR3, the DNA is TGTGCCAGCAGTTCTTGGACTAGCGGGAGGTACGAGCAGTACTTC. As protein: CASSSWTSGRYEQYF.

The chain uses TRBV3-1 (or the pseudogene TRBV3-2) and TRBJ2-6; the D gene is possibly TRBD1 (5 bases). The V end lost 5 bases, the J end lost 0 bases, and 26 bases lay between the germline ends. Germline values: CDR1 LGHDT, CDR2 YNNKEL (reference sequence). The CDR3 is 21 amino acids. DNA for the CDR3: TGTGCCAGCAGCTCCTTCGTCGGAGCCTTGACAGCAAGCTCTGGGGCCAACGTCCTGACTTTC. Residues: CASSSFVGALTASSGANVLTF.

As DNA, the CDR3 is TGTGCCAGCAGCCCCCGGACTAGCTTCAATGAGCAGTTCTTC. Amino acid sequence: CASSPRTSFNEQFF. The rearrangement joins TRBV2 to TRBJ2-1, with 8 bases fitting TRBD2. Germline CDR1 SNHLY, CDR2 FYNNEI. Trimming at V came to 6 bases and at J to 6 bases, leaving 7 bases not matched to a gene. The CDR3 runs to 14 residues.

This clone showed up just once. This rearrangement joins TRBV19 to TRBJ2-7, with TRBD2 matching over 10 bases. The V gene's germline CDR1 is LNHDA and CDR2 SQIVND (reference sequence). This CDR3 is 15 amino acids long. The V and J ends lost 3 bases and 4 bases, in that order; junction bases with no gene match: 6. The CDR3 reads CASSMGASGGYEQYF. The CDR3 DNA reads as TGTGCCAGTAGTATGGGGGCTAGCGGGGGATACGAGCAGTACTTC.

The genes are TRBV19 and TRBJ1-1; 7 nucleotides align to TRBD1. V lost 7 bases to trimming and J lost 9 bases; unmatched junction nucleotides: 11. Looked up from germline, CDR1 is LNHDA and CDR2 is SQIVND (reference sequence). The CDR3 has 13 amino acids. The CDR3 DNA sequence: TGTGCCAGTATTCCCCCGAGGGACAGCCAAGCTTTCTTT. Its translation is CASIPPRDSQAFF.

V and J are TRBV28 and TRBJ1-6; TRBD1 matches 9 bases. J lost 10 bases, V lost 10 bases, and 8 bases had no gene match. The CDR3 is 13 amino acids. Germline CDR1 and CDR2: MDHEN and SYDVKM. Here the CDR3 reads CATPGQGDSPLHF. CDR3 nucleotide sequence: TGTGCCACCCCGGGACAGGGCGACTCACCCCTCCACTTT.

The chain uses TRBV10-1 and TRBJ2-7; D might be TRBD1 (6 bases). From germline, CDR1 is WNHNN and CDR2 SYGVQD (reference sequence). Trimming stripped 4 bases from V and 6 bases from J, with 16 bases between. CDR3 length: 14 amino acids. This CDR3 is CASSGTERRGEQYF. CDR3 bases: TGCGCCAGCAGTGGGACAGAGAGAAGAGGCGAGCAGTACTTC.

This clone occurred once. The rearrangement uses TRBV3-1 (or the pseudogene TRBV3-2) and TRBJ2-7, with D possibly being TRBD1 (6 bases). This CDR3 comprises 16 residues. V was clipped by 3 bases and J by 3 bases, with 18 bases between them. Germline loops: CDR1 LGHDT, CDR2 YNNKEL (reference sequence). Written as DNA, the CDR3 is TGTGCCAGCAGCCATGTCGGTACTAGGGGGATCTACGAGCAGTACTTC. Translating gives CASSHVGTRGIYEQYF.

V usage is TRBV7-2 and J usage is TRBJ1-3; 9 bases match TRBD1. V gave up 7 bases and J gave up 7 bases; unmatched junction bases: 8. Germline CDR1 is SGHTA and CDR2 is FQGNSA. The CDR3 is 14 residues long. The CDR3 nucleotides read TGTGCCAGCACGGGACAGGGTTGGTGGAACACCATATATTTT. Its protein is CASTGQGWWNTIYF. The full variable domain, rest sourced from reference TRBV7-2 and TRBJ1-3, is GAGVSQSPSNKVTEKGKDVELRCDPISGHTALYWYRQSLGQGLEFLIYFQGNSAPDKSGLPSDRFSAERTGGSVSTLTIQRTQQEDSAVYLCASTGQGWWNTIYFGEGSWLTVV.

Turning to this clone: At the DNA level, this CDR3 is encoded by other sequences in the same sample as well. The chain joins TRBV27 to TRBJ2-7; 9 bases line up with TRBD1. Germline V gene lookup returns CDR1 MNHEY and CDR2 SMNVEV (reference sequence). Trimming removed 2 bases from V and 1 base from J; junction bases left unmatched: 0. This CDR3 region has 14 residues. The chain's CDR3 is CASSLGQGSYEQYF. The CDR3 DNA reads as TGTGCCAGCAGTTTAGGACAGGGGTCCTACGAGCAGTACTTC.

The V gene is TRBV6-5, the J gene TRBJ1-4, with D uncertain. There are 15 residues in the CDR3. Germline lookup yields CDR1 MNHEY and CDR2 SVGAGI. Trimming stripped 2 bases from V and 7 bases from J, with 14 bases between. CDR3 loop: CASSYLQLAAEKLFF. Written as DNA, the CDR3 is TGTGCCAGCAGTTACCTACAGCTCGCAGCTGAAAAACTGTTTTTT.

DNA of the CDR3: TGTGCCAGCAGTTACCGAGGGGGGGTATTCGATGAGCAGTTCTTC. Its protein is CASSYRGGVFDEQFF. The chain uses TRBV6-6 and TRBJ2-1; TRBD2 is a possible D gene (7 bases). The CDR3 is made up of 15 amino acids. Germline V gives CDR1 MNHNY, CDR2 SVGAGI (reference sequence). Trimming took off 2 bases at V and 8 bases at J, with 16 bases between the two ends.

The chain employs TRBV5-1 and TRBJ2-1; tentatively, D is TRBD2 (6 bases). The ends were cut back, 4 bases at V and 0 bases at J, with 11 bases in the middle. CDR1 is SGHRS and CDR2 is YFSETQ in the germline V gene. This CDR3 region has 15 residues. For the CDR3, the DNA is TGCGCCAGCAGCCCGGGACTTACCTCCTACAATGAGCAGTTCTTC. This translates into CASSPGLTSYNEQFF.

The rearrangement links TRBV14 to TRBJ1-6; 7 bases agree with TRBD1. CDR1 SGHDN and CDR2 FVKESK come from the germline V gene. J was trimmed by 7 bases and V by 2 bases; bases with no gene match: 11. The CDR3 sequence is 17 residues long. The CDR3 is CASSQILGGQTNSPLHF. The CDR3 DNA reads as TGTGCCAGCAGCCAAATACTGGGGGGACAGACAAATTCACCCCTCCACTTT.

CDR3 amino acids: CASSLNSIGEQFF. The CDR3 DNA sequence: TGTGCCAGCAGCTTAAACAGTATCGGTGAGCAGTTCTTC. The rearrangement links TRBV7-9 to TRBJ2-1; D unresolved. The germline V and J ends were trimmed by 2 bases and 9 bases, with 11 bases remaining between them. The CDR3 sequence is 13 residues long. Germline CDR1 is SEHNR and CDR2 is FQNEAQ (reference sequence). Full variable domain (outside the CDR3, taken from reference TRBV7-9 and TRBJ2-1): DTGVSQNPRHKITKRGQNVTFRCDPISEHNRLYWYRQTLGQGPEFLTYFQNEAQLEKSRLLSDRFSAERPKGSFSTLEIQRTEQGDSAMYLCASSLNSIGEQFFGPGTRLTVL.

J is TRBJ2-1 and V is TRBV3-1 (or the pseudogene TRBV3-2); 7 nucleotides line up with TRBD2. CDR3 length equals 15 residues. Germline V gene data show CDR1 as LGHDT and CDR2 as YNNKEL (reference sequence). With 0 bases clipped from V and 6 bases from J, the junction kept 5 bases outside the gene matches. The CDR3: CASSQERLAGNEQFF. CDR3 sequence (DNA): TGTGCCAGCAGCCAAGAGAGACTAGCAGGCAATGAGCAGTTCTTC.